The 8 T cell receptor beta chains reported below all come from one sample, sequenced in a study of T cell responses to AZD1222 COVID-19 vaccine. Clones were sequenced by immunoSEQ multiplex PCR, and TCRdb holds only the in-frame ones, with some missing. The data hold 100,000 to 140,000 clones, with about 93% observed a single time. Sequencing was performed on peripheral blood, taken 28 days after the second AZD1222 dose. The origin of the receptors is an adult who received the AZD1222 COVID-19 vaccine.

The chain combines TRBV7-6 with TRBJ2-3; 9 positions agree with TRBD2. Per the germline V gene, CDR1 is SGHVS and CDR2 is FNYEAQ. V lost 2 bases to trimming and J lost 2 bases; unmatched junction nucleotides: 5. This CDR3 region has 16 residues. CDR3 loop: CASSLRAGGTTDTQYF. The CDR3 region has the DNA TGTGCCAGCAGCTTAAGGGCGGGAGGGACCACAGATACGCAGTATTTT.

The rearrangement links TRBV18 to TRBJ2-1; weak D call: TRBD1 (6 bases). The germline V gene has CDR1 KGHSH and CDR2 LQKENI. This CDR3 contains 13 residues. Between the trimmed V and J ends, which lost 5 bases and 6 bases, there was a span of 11 bases. CDR3 residues: CASSSRQVNEQFF. CDR3 DNA sequence: TGTGCCAGCTCATCTAGACAGGTCAATGAGCAGTTCTTC.

This clone was found a few times. This chain connects TRBV6-4 to TRBJ2-3, with 10 bases that match TRBD1. The J segment lost 4 bases and the V segment lost 2 bases, leaving 0 bases of the junction unmatched. Germline loops: CDR1 MRHNA, CDR2 SNTAGT. There are 14 residues in the CDR3. CDR3: CASSDGQGADTQYF. The CDR3 DNA sequence: TGTGCCAGCAGTGACGGACAGGGGGCAGATACGCAGTATTTT.

The chain couples TRBV28 to TRBJ1-6; tentatively, D is TRBD1 (5 bases). Germline assignment: CDR1 MDHEN and CDR2 SYDVKM. This CDR3 is built from 14 residues. V was trimmed by 7 bases and J by 11 bases, leaving 18 bases between them. As DNA, the CDR3 is TGTGCCAGCAAGATTCCCCAGGGTGGGGCACCCCTCCACTTT. Residues: CASKIPQGGAPLHF. Full variable domain (remainder filled in from reference TRBV28 and TRBJ1-6): DVKVTQSSRYLVKRTGEKVFLECVQDMDHENMFWYRQDPGLGLRLIYFSYDVKMKEKGDIPEGYSVSREKKERFSLILESASTNQTSMYLCASKIPQGGAPLHFGNGTRLTVT.

V and J are TRBV12-3 or TRBV12-4 and TRBJ2-7; D tentatively reads TRBD1 or TRBD2 (5 bases each). With 6 bases removed from V and 2 bases from J, the gap between germline ends came to 11 bases. This CDR3 spans 13 amino acids. The CDR3 spells CASRRDGAYEQYF. The CDR3 bases are TGTGCCAGCAGACGGGACGGAGCCTACGAGCAGTACTTC.

This sequence joins TRBV18 and TRBJ1-2; 8 nucleotides align to TRBD1. Trimming took 3 bases from V and 8 from J; bases not matched to a gene: 11. Germline CDR1 and CDR2: KGHSH and LQKENI. There are 15 residues in the CDR3. The chain's CDR3 is CASSPIVTGENGYTF. DNA for the CDR3: TGTGCCAGCTCACCTATAGTGACAGGGGAGAACGGCTACACCTTC.

The CDR3 reads CASSLGGGSGNSPLHF. DNA of the CDR3: TGTGCCAGCAGCTTAGGAGGGGGCTCGGGTAATTCACCCCTCCACTTT. The chain combines TRBV11-2 with TRBJ1-6, with 7 bases matching TRBD1. The ends lost 1 base at V and 6 bases at J; junction bases unmatched: 6. Germline values: CDR1 SGHAT, CDR2 FQNNGV. The CDR3 is 16 residues long.

The V call is TRBV5-6, the J call TRBJ1-2; no definite D call. V lost 0 bases and J 8 bases, leaving 17 bases between the germline ends. There are 15 residues in the CDR3. Germline-derived CDR1 and CDR2 are SGHDT and YYEEEE. The CDR3 DNA reads as TGTGCCAGCAGCTTGGGGATAGGAAAGGACTGGGGCTACACCTTC. Its protein product is CASSLGIGKDWGYTF. The full variable domain, with the rest looked up from reference TRBV5-6 and TRBJ1-2, is DAGVTQSPTHLIKTRGQQVTLRCSPKSGHDTVSWYQQALGQGPQFIFQYYEEEERQRGNFPDRFSGHQFPNYSSELNVNALLLGDSALYLCASSLGIGKDWGYTFGSGTRLTVV.